This TCR beta chain was identified during a study of identical twins. Study-wide findings and caveats: Analyses based on zero insertions could be partly confounded by invariant MAIT and iNKT cells.

Using its own MiXCR run on the 5' RACE reads, TCRdb lists one record per CDR3 protein. Among 1.5 million to 2 million distinct CDR3 sequences listed, about 30% were seen once. This clonotype was found a few times. The antigen remains undetermined. Germline V gene data show CDR1 as PRHDT and CDR2 as FYEKMQ (reference sequence). The CDR3 has 14 residues. V was pared by 2 bases and J by 3 bases, with 10 bases between. The TCR was taken from a newborn girl in good health. The chain is built from TRBV13 and TRBJ1-2, with D uncertain. Sequenced sample: cord blood. The CDR3 nucleotides read TGTGCCAGCAGCTTAATGTCCGGCGACTATGGCTACACCTTC. Translating gives CASSLMSGDYGYTF.